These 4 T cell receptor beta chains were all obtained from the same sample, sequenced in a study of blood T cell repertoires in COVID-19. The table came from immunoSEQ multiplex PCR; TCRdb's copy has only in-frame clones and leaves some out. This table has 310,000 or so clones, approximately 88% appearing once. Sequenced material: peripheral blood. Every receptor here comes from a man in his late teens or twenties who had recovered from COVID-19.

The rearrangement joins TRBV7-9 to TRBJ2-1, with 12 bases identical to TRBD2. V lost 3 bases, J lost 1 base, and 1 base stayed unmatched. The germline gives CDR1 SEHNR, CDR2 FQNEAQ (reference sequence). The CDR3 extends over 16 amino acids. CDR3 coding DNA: TGTGCCAGCAGCTTGACTAGCGGGGGATCCTACAATGAGCAGTTCTTC. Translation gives CASSLTSGGSYNEQFF. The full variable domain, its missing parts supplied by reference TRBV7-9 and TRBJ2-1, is DTGVSQNPRHKITKRGQNVTFRCDPISEHNRLYWYRQTLGQGPEFLTYFQNEAQLEKSRLLSDRFSAERPKGSFSTLEIQRTEQGDSAMYLCASSLTSGGSYNEQFFGPGTRLTVL.

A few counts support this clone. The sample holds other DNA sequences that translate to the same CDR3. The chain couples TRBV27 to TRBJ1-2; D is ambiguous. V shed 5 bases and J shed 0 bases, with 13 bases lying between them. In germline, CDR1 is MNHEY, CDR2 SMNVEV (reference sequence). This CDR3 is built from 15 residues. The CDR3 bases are TGTGCCAGCAGTCGGTATCCGTCGGCTAACTATGGCTACACCTTC. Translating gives CASSRYPSANYGYTF.

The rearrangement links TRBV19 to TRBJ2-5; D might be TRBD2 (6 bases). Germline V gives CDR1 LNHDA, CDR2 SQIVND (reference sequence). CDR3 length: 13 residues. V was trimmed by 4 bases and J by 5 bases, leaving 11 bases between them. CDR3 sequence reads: CASSTGVAETQYF. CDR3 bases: TGTGCCAGTAGTACGGGGGTGGCGGAGACCCAGTACTTC. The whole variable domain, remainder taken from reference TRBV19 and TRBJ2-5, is DGGITQSPKYLFRKEGQNVTLSCEQNLNHDAMYWYRQDPGQGLRLIYYSQIVNDFQKGDIAEGYSVSREKKESFPLTVTSAQKNPTAFYLCASSTGVAETQYFGPGTRLLVL.

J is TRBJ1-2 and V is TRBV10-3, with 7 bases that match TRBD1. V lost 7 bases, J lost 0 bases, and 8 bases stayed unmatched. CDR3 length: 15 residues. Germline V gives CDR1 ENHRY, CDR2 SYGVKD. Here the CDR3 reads CAINPMDRTNYGYTF. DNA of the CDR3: TGTGCCATCAATCCAATGGACAGGACTAACTATGGCTACACCTTC.